This T cell receptor (beta chain) is from a study of tumor-infiltrating lymphocytes in primary liver carcinoma. Turning to the study itself: Surgeons treated the primary liver carcinoma of the patients by surgical resection. Study-level results: A significantly higher top-250-clone fraction was recorded for tumors than for blood (p = 0.039).

Starting material of 400 to 600 ng total RNA yielded TCR beta cDNA via a constant-region primer. For TCR beta, libraries were produced by three nested multiplex PCR rounds using slightly modified ARM-PCR. Forward primers for TRBV1-TRBV30 and a C-beta reverse primer served the first two PCR rounds, at approximately 10 cycles each. Using its own MiXCR run on the multiplex PCR reads, TCRdb lists one record per CDR3 protein. The sample records fewer than 400,000 distinct CDR3 sequences, about 60% being singletons. As for this clonotype: Its matching antigen is unknown. A junction end diverges from the germline sequence, so it may reflect a read error.

RNA was extracted from whole blood without cell sorting, alongside germline DNA. CDR1 SGHRS and CDR2 YFSETQ come from the germline V gene. The CDR3 sequence is 15 residues long. This sequence joins TRBV5-1 and TRBJ2-7; D might be TRBD1 (5 bases). The sequence came from a man aged 40-50 years with primary liver carcinoma and hepatitis B virus infection. Sequencing input: peripheral blood. The CDR3, as DNA: TGCGCCTGCAGCTTGGTTGCGGCACAGGACTACGAGCAGTACTTC. Translated, it gives CACSLVAAQDYEQYF.